The present entry profiles one TCR beta chain with its context. This clone has just one count. Its antigen is currently not known. There are no base qualities to consult, and no much larger clone falls within one base. The V end loses 6 bases and the J end loses 4 bases, and a stretch of 11 bases separates them. The germline V gene yields SQVTM for CDR1 and ANQGSEA for CDR2. From the cysteine up to the phenylalanine, the CDR3 has a length of 12 residues. Only the CDR3 part of the read is kept: 36 bases, read in frame from the first base. The library was made by the immunoSEQ multiplex PCR assay. TCRdb limited this immuneACCESS table to in-frame rearrangements with V and J called. A share of clones is missing; checked studies link under half to unresolved V genes, and the rest is unexplained. Present in this sample are about 120,000 clones, 88% of which were seen just once. Less than 4% of the sample rests with the top ten.

The sample originates from a study of control samples from healthy donors and cancer patients (TCRdb year 2020). The sequence was obtained from a man aged 35 to 55 in good health. The V and J segments used are TRBV29-1 and TRBJ2-3; the D gene is perhaps TRBD1, from 5 matching bases. Sequencing was carried out using blood. CDR3 reads: CSVASGPDTQYF. The DNA is as follows: TGCAGCGTAGCTTCAGGGCCAGATACGCAGTATTTT.